The entry below describes one TCR beta chain. Its antigen is not identified. The sample is drawn from a study of T-cell reconstitution after alpha-beta-depleted transplantation in children. This CDR3 contains 12 residues. The V gene lost 3 bases and the J gene lost 12 bases, with 15 bases spanning the gap. CDR1 is GTSNPN and CDR2 is SVGIG in the germline V gene (reference sequence). Overall study findings and caveats: Expanded clones from the graft, numbering several hundred, reportedly supplied alpha-beta T cells about two months after transplant.

It was with unique molecular identifiers that the TCRbeta library was prepared. TCRdb re-called the PCR reads with MiXCR, one entry per CDR3 protein. This sample has 350,000 to 500,000 distinct CDR3 sequences, with approximately 42% found just once. This chain links TRBV30 with TRBJ1-5; D might be TRBD1 (6 bases). The receptor was derived from a girl aged 2 to 10 with aplastic anemia, due to receive a stem cell transplant. The sequences come from PBMCs, collected before TCRalphabeta/CD19-depleted stem cell transplant. The CDR3 DNA sequence: TGTGCCTGGAGAAAAGGACAGAACGTCCAGCATTTT. Protein: CAWRKGQNVQHF.